These 31 T cell receptor beta chains share one sample of origin, sequenced in a study of CD8 T cells in Susac syndrome. An amount of RNA that ranged from roughly 0.5 to 1 ug was reverse transcribed with random hexamers. MiXCR was run by TCRdb on the immunoSEQ multiplex PCR reads, yielding one entry per CDR3 protein. There are hundreds of thousands of distinct CDR3 sequences in the sample; 70% to 90% occur only once, and around 0.2% lies in the top ten. Input material: CD8+ T cells from PBMCs. The receptors were gathered from a human donor with multiple sclerosis.

This chain links TRBV29-1 with TRBJ2-1; a possible D gene is TRBD2 (6 bases). From germline, CDR1 is SQVTM and CDR2 ANQGSEA. The CDR3 has 14 residues. Trimming removed 7 bases at V and 3 bases at J, with 16 bases between. CDR3 bases: TGCAGCGCCCTTCTAGCGTTAAACTACAATGAGCAGTTCTTC. Translated, it gives CSALLALNYNEQFF.

This clonotype was seen only once. The chain combines TRBV10-3 with TRBJ2-2, with TRBD2 identical over 11 bases. CDR1 and CDR2 from the germline V gene are ENHRY and SYGVKD. The CDR3 is 16 amino acids. Trimming at V came to 5 bases and at J to 7 bases, leaving 9 bases not matched to a gene. The CDR3 DNA follows: TGTGCCATCAGTTGGAGTCTAGCGGGAGGAGGCGGGGAGCTGTTTTTT. Amino acids: CAISWSLAGGGGELFF.

The V and J genes are TRBV7-6 and TRBJ2-7, with 7 bases matching TRBD1. The CDR3 contains 15 residues. Trimming removed 2 bases from V and 2 bases from J; junction bases left unmatched: 6. CDR1 and CDR2 (germline): SGHVS, FNYEAQ. CDR3 sequence (DNA): TGTGCCAGCAGCTTAATGACAGGGTTTACCTACGAGCAGTACTTC. This translates into CASSLMTGFTYEQYF.

The J gene is TRBJ1-2, the V gene TRBV4-3; D unclear. V lost 2 bases to trimming and J lost 5 bases, with 12 bases between them. There are 14 residues in the CDR3. Germline V gene sequence: CDR1 LGHNA, CDR2 YSLEER. The CDR3 sequence: CASSQTPDRYGYTF. The CDR3 bases are TGCGCCAGCAGCCAAACGCCAGATCGTTATGGCTACACCTTC.

This rearrangement joins TRBV12-3 or TRBV12-4 to TRBJ2-3; tentatively, D is TRBD2 (5 bases). The CDR3 consists of 15 residues. The V end lost 3 bases, the J end lost 3 bases, and 13 bases lay between the germline ends. The DNA of the CDR3 is TGTGCCAGCAGTTTTACCGAGGGTGGTACAGATACGCAGTATTTT. The encoded protein is CASSFTEGGTDTQYF.

This clonotype has more than one count but fewer than ten. V gene TRBV30 combines with J gene TRBJ2-7; D is perhaps TRBD2 (6 bases). This CDR3 has 13 amino acids. V was cut by 5 bases and J by 6 bases, with 17 bases left in between. Germline CDR1 GTSNPN, CDR2 SVGIG (reference sequence). The DNA of the CDR3 is TGTGCCTGGGTAGGAGGGTCCTACGCCGAGCAGTACTTC. This translates into CAWVGGSYAEQYF.

The chain combines TRBV6-1 with TRBJ1-5; possible D gene TRBD1, 5 bases. Trimming took 6 bases from V and 6 from J, leaving 15 bases between them. CDR1 and CDR2 from the germline V gene are MNHNS and SASEGT. The CDR3 is 14 amino acids. The CDR3 is CASRPGGAGQPQHF. In nucleotides, the CDR3 is TGTGCCAGCAGGCCAGGCGGGGCGGGTCAGCCCCAGCATTTT.

The chain has TRBV18 and TRBJ2-3; D remains ambiguous. CDR3 size: 13 residues. V was cut by 6 bases and J by 1 base, with 8 bases left in between. CDR1 KGHSH and CDR2 LQKENI come from the germline V gene. CDR3 sequence reads: CASSIDGTDTQYF. In DNA, the CDR3 is TGTGCCAGCTCTATCGACGGCACAGATACGCAGTATTTT.

V gene TRBV20-1 combines with J gene TRBJ2-7; TRBD2 aligns across 7 bases. The V gene end was trimmed by 0 bases and the J gene end by 2 bases; junction bases not matched to a gene: 7. Per the germline V gene, CDR1 is DFQATT and CDR2 is SNEGSKA (reference sequence). The CDR3 contains 15 residues. CDR3 DNA: TGCAGTGCTAGAGAATCAGGCGGGGGACCCTACGAGCAGTACTTC. Residues: CSARESGGGPYEQYF.

The chain links TRBV20-1 to TRBJ2-7; D unclear. The germline V and J ends were trimmed by 3 bases and 2 bases, with 11 bases remaining between them. The CDR3 covers 13 residues. Germline assignment: CDR1 DFQATT and CDR2 SNEGSKA (reference sequence). Here the CDR3 reads CSARGTAAYEQYF. CDR3 coding DNA: TGCAGTGCTAGGGGTACGGCCGCCTACGAGCAGTACTTC.

The V gene is TRBV10-3, the J gene TRBJ1-1; D gene uncertain. The CDR3 sequence is 14 residues long. Germline lookup yields CDR1 ENHRY and CDR2 SYGVKD. Trimming removed 0 bases from V and 3 bases from J, with 8 bases in between. The CDR3 coding sequence is TGTGCCATCAGTGAGTCGGTGGGAGACACTGAAGCTTTCTTT. It encodes CAISESVGDTEAFF.

The CDR3 sequence is CSVELAGVEETQYF. The CDR3 DNA reads as TGCAGCGTGGAACTAGCGGGAGTGGAAGAGACCCAGTACTTC. The gene calls are TRBV29-1 and TRBJ2-5; 11 bases fit TRBD2. V was clipped by 6 bases and J by 3 bases; unmatched bases: 6. The CDR3 length is 14 residues. CDR1 and CDR2 from the germline V gene are SQVTM and ANQGSEA.

This clonotype was counted once. The chain has TRBV7-3 and TRBJ2-1; TRBD1 is a possible D gene (6 bases). This CDR3 spans 16 amino acids. Germline-derived CDR1 and CDR2 are SGHTA and FQGTGA. The germline V and J ends were trimmed by 5 bases and 2 bases, with 16 bases remaining between them. CDR3 nucleotides: TGTGCCAGCAGCCTCTTGACAGGTTCCCCCTACAATGAGCAGTTCTTC. Its translation: CASSLLTGSPYNEQFF.

V and J are TRBV2 and TRBJ1-4; D gene unclear. Germline CDR1 SNHLY, CDR2 FYNNEI. The CDR3 extends over 13 amino acids. The V gene lost 4 bases and the J gene lost 7 bases, with 10 bases spanning the gap. Here the CDR3 reads CASSVAWSEKLFF. The CDR3 bases are TGTGCCAGCAGTGTTGCATGGAGTGAAAAACTGTTTTTT.

The chain joins TRBV24-1 to TRBJ1-5; 9 bases are a match to TRBD1. The CDR3 spans 15 residues. The germline V gene encodes CDR1 KGHDR and CDR2 SFDVKD. V dropped 9 bases and J dropped 3; count of bases not matched to a gene: 8. CDR3 sequence reads: CATDPGQGTNQPQHF. Written as DNA, the CDR3 is TGTGCCACCGATCCAGGACAGGGGACCAATCAGCCCCAGCATTTT.

The DNA of the CDR3 is TGTGCCAGCAGGGAGGGACGGCCCCTCCACTTT. As protein: CASREGRPLHF. The V and J genes are TRBV6-1 and TRBJ1-6, with TRBD1 as a possible D gene (5 bases). V gave up 6 bases and J gave up 13 bases, with 10 bases separating them. CDR1 is MNHNS, CDR2 SASEGT, per germline. The CDR3 runs 11 residues.

This clonotype has a single count. V and J are TRBV7-6 and TRBJ2-6; TRBD2 aligns across 9 bases. The CDR3 is 19 amino acids. CDR1 is SGHVS, CDR2 FNYEAQ, per germline. Losses at the gene ends were 0 bases for V and 0 bases for J; bases not matched to a gene: 6. CDR3 sequence reads: CASSLAGGRDLSGANVLTF. The CDR3 DNA sequence: TGTGCCAGCAGCTTAGCGGGCGGGAGGGATCTCTCTGGGGCCAACGTCCTGACTTTC.

The chain recombines TRBV28 with TRBJ1-5, with D maybe TRBD1 (5 bases). This CDR3 comprises 14 residues. The germline V gene has CDR1 MDHEN and CDR2 SYDVKM. The V gene lost 5 bases and the J gene lost 0 bases, with 8 bases spanning the gap. Here the CDR3 reads CASSRGYSNQPQHF. The CDR3 coding sequence is TGTGCCAGCAGTCGGGGGTATAGCAATCAGCCCCAGCATTTT.

This chain links TRBV3-1 with TRBJ2-5; the D gene is possibly TRBD2 (6 bases). In germline, CDR1 is LGHDT, CDR2 YNNKEL (reference sequence). Trimming left V 3 bases short and J 1 base short, with 15 bases between. The CDR3 is 16 residues long. The CDR3 protein is CASSHRDSSFQETQYF. DNA of the CDR3: TGTGCCAGCAGCCACCGGGACTCCTCCTTCCAAGAGACCCAGTACTTC.

This sequence joins TRBV20-1 and TRBJ2-2; 13 bases agree with TRBD2. The junction had 7 bases not matched to a gene; V was cut back by 6 bases and J by 0 bases. This CDR3 comprises 17 residues. Germline values: CDR1 DFQATT, CDR2 SNEGSKA (reference sequence). Written as DNA, the CDR3 is TGCAGTGCCCAACCCGGACTAGCGGGGGCGAACACCGGGGAGCTGTTTTTT. The encoded protein is CSAQPGLAGANTGELFF.

A few counts support this clonotype. The gene calls are TRBV27 and TRBJ2-5; D is unclear. This CDR3 region has 12 residues. The V gene's germline CDR1 is MNHEY and CDR2 SMNVEV (reference sequence). The ends were cut back, 5 bases at V and 0 bases at J, with 4 bases in the middle. In nucleotides, the CDR3 is TGTGCCAGCAGTCCGAACCAAGAGACCCAGTACTTC. This codes for CASSPNQETQYF.

The CDR3 coding sequence is TGTGCCAGCAGCGTGGGGACAGGTGTGAACACTGAAGCTTTCTTT. Protein sequence: CASSVGTGVNTEAFF. The rearrangement uses TRBV9 and TRBJ1-1; 8 bases map to TRBD1. V lost 2 bases and J lost 0; bases outside the gene matches: 3. Germline values: CDR1 SGDLS, CDR2 YYNGEE. There are 15 residues in the CDR3.

The V call is TRBV7-9, the J call TRBJ1-2; D not certain. V was cut by 4 bases and J by 7 bases, with 13 bases left in between. Germline-derived CDR1 and CDR2 are SEHNR and FQNEAQ (reference sequence). This CDR3 spans 13 amino acids. The DNA of the CDR3 is TGTGCCAGCAGCTCCGGGTCGGGTCGTGGCTACACCTTC. Its translation is CASSSGSGRGYTF.

This chain joins TRBV9 and TRBJ2-2, with D possibly matching TRBD2 (6 bases). V dropped 3 bases and J dropped 0 bases, with 12 bases sitting between them. This CDR3 contains 16 residues. The V gene's germline CDR1 is SGDLS and CDR2 YYNGEE. DNA of the CDR3: TGTGCCAGCAGCGAGACCGGGACTTCGAACACCGGGGAGCTGTTTTTT. Translation gives CASSETGTSNTGELFF.

This clonotype was picked up one time. This chain links TRBV7-8 with TRBJ2-4, with 10 bases aligning to TRBD2. Trimming took 2 bases from V and 0 from J; bases not matched to a gene: 10. From germline, CDR1 is SGHVS and CDR2 FQNEAQ. This CDR3 has 19 amino acids. CDR3 nucleotide sequence: TGTGCCAGCAGCTTACAGGGTAGCGGGAGGTACCTAGCCAAAAACATTCAGTACTTC. Translation gives CASSLQGSGRYLAKNIQYF.

The chain has TRBV7-9 and TRBJ1-4, with D possibly matching TRBD1 (6 bases). Germline CDR1 SEHNR, CDR2 FQNEAQ (reference sequence). CDR3 size: 14 residues. Trimming removed 2 bases at V and 7 bases at J, with 11 bases between. For the CDR3, the DNA is TGTGCCAGCAGCTTATTGGGGGCACGTGAAAAACTGTTTTTT. Its translation: CASSLLGAREKLFF.

The chain joins TRBV11-2 to TRBJ2-1, with 8 bases aligning to TRBD2. The CDR3 runs to 17 residues. Germline-derived CDR1 and CDR2 are SGHAT and FQNNGV. With V trimmed by 2 bases and J by 4 bases, 10 bases remained unmatched. CDR3 loop: CASSLRPSGPEYNEQFF. CDR3 nucleotide sequence: TGTGCCAGCAGCTTACGCCCTAGCGGGCCGGAATACAATGAGCAGTTCTTC.

The chain employs TRBV10-2 and TRBJ2-3; D is ambiguous. The CDR3 covers 15 residues. Per the germline V gene, CDR1 is WSHSY and CDR2 is SAAADI. Deletions cut 0 bases from V and 4 bases from J, with 11 bases between. The CDR3 is CASSESNFGADTQYF. The CDR3 DNA is TGCGCCAGCAGTGAGTCGAACTTCGGTGCAGATACGCAGTATTTT.

The chain combines TRBV13 with TRBJ1-1; no clear D. The V gene lost 2 bases and the J gene lost 2 bases, with 6 bases spanning the gap. The CDR3 has 13 amino acids. Germline CDR1 reads PRHDT; CDR2 reads FYEKMQ (reference sequence). The CDR3 loop is CASSLMANTEAFF. As DNA, the CDR3 is TGTGCCAGCAGCTTAATGGCTAACACTGAAGCTTTCTTT. Full variable domain (outside the CDR3, taken from reference TRBV13 and TRBJ1-1): AAGVIQSPRHLIKEKRETATLKCYPIPRHDTVYWYQQGPGQDPQFLISFYEKMQSDKGSIPDRFSAQQFSDYHSELNMSSLELGDSALYFCASSLMANTEAFFGQGTRLTVV.

The rearrangement joins TRBV7-8 to TRBJ2-1, with TRBD2 identical over 10 bases. Germline values: CDR1 SGHVS, CDR2 FQNEAQ. Trimming removed 3 bases from V and 4 bases from J; junction bases left unmatched: 3. This CDR3 comprises 15 residues. The CDR3 sequence: CASSFTSGVYNEQFF. CDR3 DNA: TGTGCCAGCAGCTTTACTAGCGGGGTGTACAATGAGCAGTTCTTC.

The chain has TRBV4-3 and TRBJ2-7; D gene uncertain. This CDR3 spans 15 amino acids. Between the trimmed V and J ends, which lost 2 bases and 2 bases, there was a span of 13 bases. CDR1 is LGHNA, CDR2 YSLEER, per germline. CDR3 DNA: TGCGCCAGCAGCCAAAAACCGGACGGTACCTACGAGCAGTACTTC. Its protein is CASSQKPDGTYEQYF.